This T cell receptor beta chain was found in a study of shared clonotypes between healthy human individuals. TCRdb's copy holds only in-frame clones and misses some; the assay was immunoSEQ multiplex PCR. Of almost 700,000 clones listed, 92% are singletons. Germline CDR1 is WNHNN and CDR2 is SYGVQD (reference sequence). The CDR3 has 16 residues. Terminally differentiated effector memory CD45RA+ cells were excluded from the naive CD8 cells, which were CD45RO-negative and positively selected for CCR7. V is TRBV10-1 and J is TRBJ2-7; D is possibly TRBD1 (6 bases). This TCR came from a man under 40 in good health. The sequenced sample was naive CD8+ T cells sorted from blood. The CDR3 DNA reads TGCGTTAGCCAGTTGAGCAGGGGTCCCTCTCACTACGAGCAGTACTTC. Translation: CVSQLSRGPSHYEQYF.